The clone carrying this T cell receptor beta chain was picked up many times. Its antigen is not known. Stable vitiligo meant no lesion change over the previous 6 months. Confetti depigmentation, marking active vitiligo, was absent in these patients. These data belong to a study of resident and recirculating memory T cells in vitiligo. Study-level points and caveats: TCR sequences were not conserved across biopsy sites or patients.

V dropped 10 bases and J dropped 7 bases, with 16 bases sitting between them. Germline loops: CDR1 MDHEN, CDR2 SYDVKM. The CDR3 sequence is 12 residues long. The method was immunoSEQ multiplex PCR; TCRdb's version includes in-frame clones alone and lacks a portion of them. This table holds more than 70,000 clones, around 92% found once. The chain has TRBV28 and TRBJ1-2; D perhaps matches TRBD1 (6 bases). Sequencing was carried out using blood. This TCR came from a male donor with vitiligo. CDR3 sequence reads: CATSRGAGGYTF. For the CDR3, the DNA is TGTGCCACCTCCCGGGGGGCGGGTGGCTACACCTTC.